These 26 T cell receptor beta chains came from one sample sequenced in a study of shared clonotypes between healthy human individuals. Profiled with immunoSEQ multiplex PCR; TCRdb holds only in-frame clones, not every one. The table records over a million clones, over 95% of them present only once. Sequenced sample: naive CD4+ T cells sorted from blood. The subset is: CD45RA+ positively selected. All receptors derive from a man aged 25 to 40 in good health.

The chain employs TRBV10-3 and TRBJ2-5, with 9 bases aligning to TRBD2. Germline CDR1 reads ENHRY; CDR2 reads SYGVKD. CDR3 size: 18 residues. V lost 0 bases, J lost 5 bases, and 13 bases stayed unmatched. The CDR3 nucleotides read TGTGCCATCAGTGAGTCGATTAGCTCTGCGGGAGGGCGGGAGACCCAGTACTTC. As protein: CAISESISSAGGRETQYF.

DNA of the CDR3: TGTGCCAGCAGCCAAGTCGCCAGCGTTCGCACAGATACGCAGTATTTT. It translates to CASSQVASVRTDTQYF. J is TRBJ2-3 and V is TRBV14; D remains unclear. The CDR3 has 16 residues. Per germline, CDR1 SGHDN and CDR2 FVKESK. Trimming took off 1 base at V and 1 base at J, with 12 bases between the two ends.

This clone was counted a few times. The rearrangement links TRBV7-8 to TRBJ2-2; TRBD1 or TRBD2 may be the D gene (7 bases each). CDR3 length: 15 amino acids. V lost 6 bases and J lost 4, with 15 bases in between. Germline CDR1 SGHVS, CDR2 FQNEAQ. CDR3 sequence reads: CASRPRGGGTGELFF. The CDR3 DNA is TGTGCCAGCAGACCCAGGGGGGGCGGCACCGGGGAGCTGTTTTTT.

The rearrangement joins TRBV5-4 to TRBJ2-5; no firm D call. V was trimmed by 2 bases and J by 2 bases, leaving 16 bases between them. The CDR3 covers 16 residues. From germline, CDR1 is SGHNT and CDR2 YYREEE (reference sequence). The CDR3 here is CASSFSPAAMQETQYF. The CDR3 DNA follows: TGTGCCAGCAGCTTTTCCCCAGCAGCAATGCAAGAGACCCAGTACTTC.

V and J are TRBV4-3 and TRBJ1-5; D may be TRBD1 (6 bases). The CDR3 has 16 amino acids. V dropped 0 bases and J dropped 5 bases, with 14 bases sitting between them. Germline CDR1 LGHNA, CDR2 YSLEER. The CDR3: CASSQDIGGRDQPQHF. CDR3 DNA: TGCGCCAGCAGCCAAGATATAGGGGGTCGTGATCAGCCCCAGCATTTT.

This clone was observed once. This specimen includes other DNA sequences encoding the same CDR3. V gene TRBV9 combines with J gene TRBJ2-7; tentative D call: TRBD2 (6 bases). Trimming took off 0 bases at V and 3 bases at J, with 10 bases between the two ends. The CDR3 runs 14 residues. Germline V gene sequence: CDR1 SGDLS, CDR2 YYNGEE. CDR3 sequence (DNA): TGTGCCAGCAGCGTAGATCCCGGGAGCTACGAGCAGTACTTC. Amino acid sequence: CASSVDPGSYEQYF. Drawing the rest from reference TRBV9 and TRBJ2-7, the complete variable domain is DSGVTQTPKHLITATGQRVTLRCSPRSGDLSVYWYQQSLDQGLQFLIQYYNGEERAKGNILERFSAQQFPDLHSELNLSSLELGDSALYFCASSVDPGSYEQYFGPGTRLTVT.

The chain carries TRBV29-1 and TRBJ2-3; 12 nucleotides align to TRBD2. CDR1 and CDR2 from the germline V gene are SQVTM and ANQGSEA. The CDR3 runs to 15 residues. After removal of 1 base from V and 10 bases from J, the junction contained 9 bases not matched to a gene. The CDR3 protein is CSVEVLAGGRPPQYF. The CDR3 DNA reads TGCAGCGTTGAAGTGCTAGCGGGAGGGCGGCCCCCGCAGTATTTT.

This clone has only one observation. The chain is built from TRBV6-6 and TRBJ2-1, with 10 bases that match TRBD2. The CDR3 extends over 14 amino acids. Trimming removed 10 bases from V and 4 bases from J; junction bases left unmatched: 7. Per germline, CDR1 MNHNY and CDR2 SVGAGI (reference sequence). CDR3 amino acids: CAIEGLANYNEQFF. Written as DNA, the CDR3 is TGTGCCATCGAGGGACTAGCGAATTACAATGAGCAGTTCTTC.

V usage is TRBV10-3 and J usage is TRBJ1-5; 7 bases map to TRBD1. J gave up 5 bases and V 4 bases, and 5 bases lay outside the gene matches. Germline values: CDR1 ENHRY, CDR2 SYGVKD. This CDR3 has 14 amino acids. In nucleotides, the CDR3 is TGTGCCATCAGTGTGGACAGGACTCATCAGCCCCAGCATTTT. Translation gives CAISVDRTHQPQHF.

This chain links TRBV4-3 with TRBJ2-2, with D perhaps matching TRBD2 (5 bases). Germline V gives CDR1 LGHNA, CDR2 YSLEER. The V and J ends lost 2 bases and 5 bases respectively, with 15 bases between them. The CDR3 extends over 16 amino acids. The CDR3 loop is CASSQHGPPGTGELFF. The CDR3 nucleotides are TGCGCCAGCAGCCAACACGGACCCCCGGGGACCGGGGAGCTGTTTTTT.

The chain employs TRBV2 and TRBJ2-7, with D unclear. CDR3 size: 14 residues. Germline assignment: CDR1 SNHLY and CDR2 FYNNEI. V lost 7 bases and J 3 bases, leaving 16 bases between the germline ends. The CDR3 region is CASISDGYNYEQYF. CDR3 nucleotide sequence: TGTGCCAGCATCTCGGACGGGTACAACTACGAGCAGTACTTC.

The chain uses TRBV10-3 and TRBJ2-1; TRBD2 agrees at 7 bases. CDR3 size: 13 residues. CDR1 is ENHRY and CDR2 is SYGVKD in the germline V gene. The V and J ends lost 11 bases and 7 bases, in that order; junction bases with no gene match: 11. Here the CDR3 reads CAAREAGGNEQFF. The CDR3 DNA sequence: TGTGCCGCACGGGAGGCCGGGGGGAATGAGCAGTTCTTC.

This sequence joins TRBV29-1 and TRBJ2-1; D not certain. V lost 7 bases to trimming and J lost 5 bases, with 15 bases between them. The CDR3 consists of 13 residues. Germline CDR1 and CDR2: SQVTM and ANQGSEA. The CDR3 loop reads CSGRLQENNEQFF. In nucleotides, the CDR3 is TGCAGCGGCCGCCTTCAGGAAAACAATGAGCAGTTCTTC.

The chain carries TRBV18 and TRBJ2-7; D possibly uses TRBD1 or TRBD2 (6 bases each). V was pared by 0 bases and J by 3 bases, with 15 bases between. This CDR3 region has 16 residues. Germline values: CDR1 KGHSH, CDR2 LQKENI. The CDR3 bases are TGTGCCAGCTCACCACCGTCCGGGGGCGGTCTCTACGAGCAGTACTTC. Residues: CASSPPSGGGLYEQYF.

This chain links TRBV29-1 with TRBJ1-1, with 9 bases matching TRBD1. The germline CDR1 and CDR2 sequences are SQVTM and ANQGSEA. The V gene end was trimmed by 7 bases and the J gene end by 5 bases; junction bases not matched to a gene: 8. The CDR3 spans 13 residues. The CDR3 spells CSAAGTGRTEAFF. CDR3 bases: TGCAGCGCGGCCGGGACAGGGAGGACTGAAGCTTTCTTT.

The V call is TRBV9, the J call TRBJ2-3; D may correspond to TRBD1 or TRBD2 (5 bases each). The CDR3 extends over 15 amino acids. Between the trimmed V and J ends, which lost 4 bases and 0 bases, there was a span of 12 bases. CDR1 is SGDLS and CDR2 is YYNGEE in the germline V gene. The CDR3 nucleotides are TGTGCCAGCAGCCACCTGGGGGAGAGCACAGATACGCAGTATTTT. This codes for CASSHLGESTDTQYF.

A note on this clone: Other DNA sequences within the sample encode an identical CDR3. This chain connects TRBV7-9 to TRBJ1-1; D gene unclear. CDR3 length: 12 amino acids. CDR1 and CDR2 (germline): SEHNR, FQNEAQ (reference sequence). With 2 bases removed from V and 0 bases from J, the gap between germline ends came to 1 base. The CDR3 nucleotides are TGTGCCAGCAGCTTAATGAACACTGAAGCTTTCTTT. It specifies CASSLMNTEAFF.

This clone was seen only once. The V gene is TRBV28, the J gene TRBJ1-2, with 7 positions matching TRBD1. The CDR3 is 16 residues long. In germline, CDR1 is MDHEN, CDR2 SYDVKM. The V gene end was trimmed by 10 bases and the J gene end by 0 bases; junction bases not matched to a gene: 14. In nucleotides, the CDR3 is TGTGCCATCCCAGAGGACAGGAACTTAGCTAACTATGGCTACACCTTC. Residues: CAIPEDRNLANYGYTF.

The chain's CDR3 is CASRPGGGYEQYF. The CDR3 nucleotides are TGCGCCAGCAGACCGGGAGGGGGTTACGAGCAGTACTTC. The chain joins TRBV5-1 to TRBJ2-7, with 8 nucleotides matching TRBD2. V shed 5 bases, J shed 4 bases, and the junction held 5 bases outside the gene matches. This CDR3 has 13 residues. Germline lookup yields CDR1 SGHRS and CDR2 YFSETQ.

CDR3 sequence reads: CASREGGNQPQHF. CDR3 in DNA: TGTGCCAGCAGGGAGGGAGGTAATCAGCCCCAGCATTTT. The rearrangement joins TRBV6-1 to TRBJ1-5; D ambiguous. CDR1 and CDR2 from the germline V gene are MNHNS and SASEGT. CDR3 length: 13 amino acids. The V end was cut by 6 bases, the J end by 4 bases, with 10 bases between.

CDR3 sequence reads: CASSVEGGPEWEQFF. The CDR3 nucleotides read TGTGCCAGCAGCGTAGAGGGAGGGCCTGAATGGGAGCAGTTCTTC. The chain joins TRBV9 to TRBJ2-1; 7 bases map to TRBD2. This CDR3 has 15 amino acids. Germline V gene data show CDR1 as SGDLS and CDR2 as YYNGEE. V gave up 0 bases and J gave up 10 bases; unmatched junction bases: 10.

The chain is built from TRBV28 and TRBJ1-2; TRBD1 aligns across 7 bases. The CDR3 loop spans 14 amino acids. V shed 7 bases and J 4 bases; nucleotides not matched to a gene: 9. Germline V gene data show CDR1 as MDHEN and CDR2 as SYDVKM. The CDR3 sequence is CASIDAGTAYGYTF. The DNA of the CDR3 is TGTGCCAGCATAGATGCCGGGACAGCCTATGGCTACACCTTC.

The rearrangement links TRBV6-5 to TRBJ2-1, with TRBD2 matching 8 bases. V lost 7 bases to trimming and J lost 7 bases; unmatched junction nucleotides: 9. Germline loops: CDR1 MNHEY, CDR2 SVGAGI. There are 14 residues in the CDR3. In nucleotides, the CDR3 is TGTGCCAGCATCAAATCGGGAGGGAGTAATGAGCAGTTCTTC. Translation: CASIKSGGSNEQFF.

The chain couples TRBV5-1 to TRBJ2-5, with TRBD2 identical over 9 bases. Germline-derived CDR1 and CDR2 are SGHRS and YFSETQ. J gave up 5 bases and V 5 bases, and 7 bases lay outside the gene matches. The CDR3 sequence is 14 residues long. The CDR3 sequence is CASRLVAGVETQYF. Written as DNA, the CDR3 is TGCGCCAGCAGACTCGTAGCGGGAGTGGAGACCCAGTACTTC.

The rearrangement uses TRBV7-6 and TRBJ1-2; TRBD1 might be the D (5 bases). V lost 3 bases and J 5 bases, leaving 13 bases between the germline ends. Germline V gives CDR1 SGHVS, CDR2 FNYEAQ. This CDR3 spans 14 amino acids. CDR3 sequence reads: CASSFREKGYGYTF. CDR3 nucleotides: TGTGCCAGCAGCTTTCGGGAGAAGGGGTATGGCTACACCTTC.

Points on this clone: This sample includes further DNA sequences coding for the same CDR3. The genes are TRBV5-1 and TRBJ2-7; TRBD2 is a possible D gene (7 bases). The CDR3 loop spans 17 amino acids. V dropped 4 bases and J dropped 2 bases, with 22 bases sitting between them. Germline values: CDR1 SGHRS, CDR2 YFSETQ. The CDR3 nucleotides read TGCGCCAGCAGCGTGTCGGGGGGCGGCCCCTTAACCTACGAGCAGTACTTC. Its translation: CASSVSGGGPLTYEQYF.